A single T cell receptor beta chain is shown here with its context. Its matching antigen is unknown. The data derive from a study of STAT3 mutations in large granular lymphocyte leukemia. Overall study results and limits: At least one immunodominant TCR beta clonotype appeared in every T-cell large granular lymphocyte leukemia patient.

Average productive template count per sample was 40,000 to 45,000. Sequencing used immunoSEQ multiplex PCR; TCRdb keeps in-frame clones, though not all of them. Of around 26,000 clones in the sample, around 93% were seen once. After removal of 5 bases from V and 8 bases from J, the junction contained 14 bases not matched to a gene. Germline CDR1 is MNHEY and CDR2 is SMNVEV (reference sequence). The CDR3 loop spans 16 amino acids. The sample comprised peripheral blood mononuclear cells. The gene calls are TRBV27 and TRBJ2-1; 8 bases align to TRBD1. The sequence came from a man aged 35 to 55 with T-cell large granular lymphocyte leukemia. Some clones in this sample may be carry-over from other donors' samples. The DNA of the CDR3 is TGTGCCAGCAGTGCCTATCAGGGGGCTGCACGGGATGAGCAGTTCTTC. Its protein is CASSAYQGAARDEQFF.